This TCR beta chain is from a study of blood T cell repertoires in COVID-19. Study-wide background: Nucleic acid was either cDNA or gDNA, and it came from T cells, B-cell-depleted T cells, or PBMCs.

Germline V gene sequence: CDR1 SGHRS, CDR2 YFSETQ. The CDR3 is made up of 15 amino acids. Germline trimming cut 2 bases from V and 7 bases from J; bases unmatched to any gene: 2. Symptom resolution, clearance, or two negative PCRs marked donors in Cohort 3 as recovered. The repertoire was sequenced with immunoSEQ multiplex PCR; TCRdb's copy has only in-frame clones and lacks some. This sample yields about 250,000 clones, of which about 88% are seen a single time; roughly 1.7% belongs to the top ten. In this sample, this clone turned up a few times. This receptor was obtained from a woman between 50 and 59 years old who had recovered from COVID-19. The chain is built from TRBV5-1 and TRBJ1-6, with 11 positions matching TRBD1. Sequencing was performed on PBMCs or T cells enriched from blood (not recorded which). This chain's CDR3 is CASSLGTGGNSPLHF. For the CDR3, the DNA is TGCGCCAGCAGCTTAGGGACAGGGGGAAATTCACCCCTCCACTTT.